One and the same sample provided the 14 T cell receptor beta chains below, sequenced in a study of cytomegalovirus exposure and HLA in healthy donors. Sequencing used immunoSEQ multiplex PCR; TCRdb keeps in-frame clones, though not all of them. Among approximately 160,000 clones, around 85% were seen once, and the ten largest hold 4.5% to 7%. The sequencing input was PBMCs. Every receptor here comes from a woman aged 25-40 years in good health and CMV-seronegative.

This clone was seen only a few times. The chain uses TRBV6-6 and TRBJ1-2, with TRBD1 matching over 9 bases. In germline, CDR1 is MNHNY, CDR2 SVGAGI (reference sequence). V lost 6 bases, J lost 9 bases, and 14 bases stayed unmatched. CDR3 length: 15 residues. The CDR3 nucleotides read TGTGCCAGCAGCGCGACAGGGGGACAACAAAATAGCTACACCTTC. As protein: CASSATGGQQNSYTF.

In this sample, this clone turned up once. The chain couples TRBV27 to TRBJ2-7; D is perhaps TRBD1 (6 bases). V was clipped by 8 bases and J by 2 bases, with 10 bases between them. The germline V gene encodes CDR1 MNHEY and CDR2 SMNVEV (reference sequence). The CDR3 totals 12 residues. The CDR3 here is CASGYRAYEQYF. CDR3 DNA sequence: TGTGCCAGCGGCTACAGGGCCTACGAGCAGTACTTC.

The V gene is TRBV4-1, the J gene TRBJ1-2; tentatively, D is TRBD1 (5 bases). CDR1 is MGHRA and CDR2 is YSYEKL in the germline V gene. The CDR3 totals 16 residues. Trimming pared 2 bases from V and 8 bases from J, leaving 21 bases between. Written as DNA, the CDR3 is TGCGCCAGCAGCCAATTAAGCGGGAGTGGGGCGGCGGGCTACACCTTC. As protein: CASSQLSGSGAAGYTF.

V usage is TRBV14 and J usage is TRBJ1-1; tentatively, D is TRBD1 (6 bases). The V and J ends lost 4 bases and 4 bases respectively, with 19 bases between them. This CDR3 region has 16 residues. Germline V lookup: CDR1 SGHDN, CDR2 FVKESK. The CDR3 nucleotides read TGTGCCAGCAGCCTGAATGGGGGGCGGTTCAGCACTGAAGCTTTCTTT. Encoded protein: CASSLNGGRFSTEAFF.

Only one count was recorded for this clone. The chain carries TRBV4-2 and TRBJ1-3; no clear D gene. Trimming cost V 0 bases and J 4 bases, with 7 bases left between them. The germline gives CDR1 LGHNA, CDR2 YNFKEQ. The CDR3 has 14 residues. CDR3 sequence (DNA): TGTGCCAGCAGCCAAGATTCGAGCGGAAACACCATATATTTT. It codes for CASSQDSSGNTIYF.

This clone has only one observation. The sample contains more than one DNA sequence encoding this CDR3. The genes are TRBV6-5 and TRBJ1-2, with a possible D match to TRBD1 (5 bases). The CDR3 runs to 14 residues. Germline V gene data show CDR1 as MNHEY and CDR2 as SVGAGI. V dropped 0 bases and J dropped 2 bases, with 7 bases sitting between them. The CDR3 sequence: CASSYSEGNYGYTF. The CDR3 coding sequence is TGTGCCAGCAGTTACTCGGAGGGGAACTATGGCTACACCTTC.

The rearrangement links TRBV2 to TRBJ1-2, with 9 bases lining up with TRBD1. CDR3 length equals 16 residues. Unmatched junction bases numbered 11, after V lost 5 bases and J lost 4 bases. CDR1 is SNHLY, CDR2 FYNNEI, per germline. This CDR3 reads CASSPVPTGGAYGYTF. The CDR3 DNA is TGTGCCAGCAGTCCAGTCCCGACAGGGGGTGCCTATGGCTACACCTTC.

Turning to this clone: No conserved phenylalanine or tryptophan is present at the end of the CDR3, so a read error is the likely explanation. No DNA is shown, since the ends of the CDR3 on it are uncertain; the CDR3 is the one TCRdb lists. The genes are TRBV6-1 and TRBJ1-1. The germline V gene encodes CDR1 MNHNS and CDR2 SASEGT. Inclusive of both ends, the CDR3 amounts to 12 amino acids. This CDR3 is CASSEYGEEGRI.

The chain is built from TRBV4-3 and TRBJ2-3; the D is unclear. V was pared by 0 bases and J by 3 bases, with 7 bases between. The CDR3 is made up of 14 amino acids. The germline V gene encodes CDR1 LGHNA and CDR2 YSLEER. The DNA for the CDR3 is TGCGCCAGCAGCCAAGATCCTCGGACAGATACGCAGTATTTT. Encoded protein: CASSQDPRTDTQYF.

The chain uses TRBV18 and TRBJ1-1, with 12 nucleotides matching TRBD1. Germline V gene sequence: CDR1 KGHSH, CDR2 LQKENI. This CDR3 has 13 residues. Losses at the gene ends were 6 bases for V and 9 bases for J; bases not matched to a gene: 5. Here the CDR3 DNA reads TGTGCCAGCTCGGAGGGACAGGGGGCGCAAGCTTTCTTT. It encodes CASSEGQGAQAFF.

CDR3 sequence (DNA): TGTGCCAGCAGTCGACTGGGCACAGATACGCAGTATTTT. Its translation is CASSRLGTDTQYF. The rearrangement joins TRBV27 to TRBJ2-3; no firm D call. The germline CDR1 and CDR2 sequences are MNHEY and SMNVEV (reference sequence). Trimming cost V 5 bases and J 1 base, with 7 bases left between them. There are 13 residues in the CDR3.

The sample holds one count of this clone. This rearrangement joins TRBV28 to TRBJ1-2, with 11 bases fitting TRBD1. The CDR3 runs to 16 residues. Germline V gene lookup returns CDR1 MDHEN and CDR2 SYDVKM. With 5 bases clipped from V and 2 bases from J, the junction kept 7 bases outside the gene matches. The CDR3 reads CASSEMGQGGNYGYTF. As DNA, the CDR3 is TGTGCCAGCAGTGAAATGGGACAGGGGGGGAACTATGGCTACACCTTC.

J is TRBJ2-7 and V is TRBV7-8; 8 bases are shared with TRBD2. CDR1 and CDR2 (germline): SGHVS, FQNEAQ. Trimming at V came to 1 base and at J to 6 bases, leaving 8 bases not matched to a gene. The CDR3 totals 15 residues. The CDR3 DNA is TGTGCCAGCAGCTTAGTTGGGCGGGGGGTGGCCGAGCAGTACTTC. Its translation is CASSLVGRGVAEQYF.

V is TRBV5-5 and J is TRBJ1-1; TRBD1 matches at 8 bases. Germline-derived CDR1 and CDR2 are SGHKS and YYEKEE (reference sequence). The J segment lost 6 bases and the V segment lost 0 bases, leaving 10 bases of the junction unmatched. CDR3 size: 16 residues. In nucleotides, the CDR3 is TGTGCCAGCAGCTTGGAAGATGGCAGGGGGCTATCTGAAGCTTTCTTT. Its translation: CASSLEDGRGLSEAFF.